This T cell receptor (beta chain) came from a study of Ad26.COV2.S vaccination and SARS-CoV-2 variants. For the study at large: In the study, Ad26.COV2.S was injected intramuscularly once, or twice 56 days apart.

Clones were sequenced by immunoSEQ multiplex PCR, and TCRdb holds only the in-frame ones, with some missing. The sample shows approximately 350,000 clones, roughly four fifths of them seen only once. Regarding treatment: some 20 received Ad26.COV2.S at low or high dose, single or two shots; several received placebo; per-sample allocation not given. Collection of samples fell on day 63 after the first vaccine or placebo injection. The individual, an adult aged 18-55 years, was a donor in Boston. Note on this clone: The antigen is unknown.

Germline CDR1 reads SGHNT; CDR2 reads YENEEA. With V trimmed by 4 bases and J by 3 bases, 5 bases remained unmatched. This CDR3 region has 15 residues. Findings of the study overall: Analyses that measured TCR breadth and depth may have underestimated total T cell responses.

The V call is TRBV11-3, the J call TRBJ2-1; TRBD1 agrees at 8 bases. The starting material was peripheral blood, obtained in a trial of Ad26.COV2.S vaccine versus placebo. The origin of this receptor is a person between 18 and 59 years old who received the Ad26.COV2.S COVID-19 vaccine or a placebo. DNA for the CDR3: TGTGCCAGCAGCTCCAACAGGGGGAACTACAATGAGCAGTTCTTC. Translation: CASSSNRGNYNEQFF.